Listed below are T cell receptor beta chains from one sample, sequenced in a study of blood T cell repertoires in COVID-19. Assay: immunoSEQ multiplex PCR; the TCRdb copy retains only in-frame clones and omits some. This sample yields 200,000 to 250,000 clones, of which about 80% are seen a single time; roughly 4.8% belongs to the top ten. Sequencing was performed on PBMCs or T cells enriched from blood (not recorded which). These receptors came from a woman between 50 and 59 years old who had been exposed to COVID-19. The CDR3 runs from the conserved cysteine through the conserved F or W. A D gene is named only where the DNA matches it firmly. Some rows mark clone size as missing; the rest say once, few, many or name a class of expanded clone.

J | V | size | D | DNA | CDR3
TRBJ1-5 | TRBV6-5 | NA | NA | TGTGCCAGCATGTCCCCCGGCAATCAGCCCCAGCATTTT | CASMSPGNQPQHF
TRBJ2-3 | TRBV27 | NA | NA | TGTGCCAGCGGGGGGACTGTAAGCACAGATACGCAGTATTTT | CASGGTVSTDTQYF
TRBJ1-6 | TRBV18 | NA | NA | TGTGCCAGCTCTACACGGCGGGACGCAAATTCACCCCTCCACTTT | CASSTRRDANSPLHF
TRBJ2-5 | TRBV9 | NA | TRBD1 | TGTGCCAGCAGCTTGTGGACAGGGGAGTTGGGAGAGACCCAGTACTTC | CASSLWTGELGETQYF
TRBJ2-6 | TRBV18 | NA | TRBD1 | TGTGCCAGCTCACCTTACGGACAGGGAGTGACTGGGGCCAACGTCCTGACTTTC | CASSPYGQGVTGANVLTF
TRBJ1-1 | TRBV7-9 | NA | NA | TGTGCCAGCTTCCCCCCCGGGTCAAGAACTGAAGCTTTCTTT | CASFPPGSRTEAFF
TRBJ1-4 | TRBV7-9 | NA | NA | TGTGCCAGCAGCCTATACGCGGGGGGAAAAGACAATGAAAAACTGTTTTTT | CASSLYAGGKDNEKLFF
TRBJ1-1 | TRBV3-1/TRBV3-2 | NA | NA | TGTGCCAGCAGCCCACAGGGCCTAAGGGACACTGAAGCTTTCTTT | CASSPQGLRDTEAFF
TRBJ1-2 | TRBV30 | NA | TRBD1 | TGTGCCTGGACTCCTGACAGGGGAAGGGGTGGCTACACCTTC | CAWTPDRGRGGYTF
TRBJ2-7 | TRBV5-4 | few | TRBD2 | TGTGCCAGCAGCTTTTTTAGCGCAGCGGGGGATAACGAGCAGTACTTC | CASSFFSAAGDNEQYF
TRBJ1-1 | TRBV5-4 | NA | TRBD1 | TGTGCCAGCAGCTTGGAGACAGGGTTCAGCGCTTTCTTT | CASSLETGFSAFF
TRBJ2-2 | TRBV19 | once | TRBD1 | TGTGCCAGTAGGGCCTCGGGAAGGGGGCGAATGATTTTAACCGGGGAGCTGTTTTTT | CASRASGRGRMILTGELFF
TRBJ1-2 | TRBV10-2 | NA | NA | TGCGCCAGCAGTGAGTCGGGCAGGGGCTATGGCTACACCTTC | CASSESGRGYGYTF
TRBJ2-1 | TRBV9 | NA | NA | TGTGCCAGCAGCGTCGGGGCTAGCGAGTACAATGAGCAGTTCTTC | CASSVGASEYNEQFF
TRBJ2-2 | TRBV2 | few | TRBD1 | TGTGCCAGCAGAGAACAGGGGAGCAGAGCCGGGGAGCTGTTTTTT | CASREQGSRAGELFF
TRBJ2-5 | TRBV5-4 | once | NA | TGTGCCAGCAGCTTGGGGCAGGGCCAAGAGACCCAGTACTTC | CASSLGQGQETQYF
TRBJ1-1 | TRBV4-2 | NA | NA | TGTGCCAGCAGCCAAGTCGGCGGGGGTGGCACTGAAGCTTTCTTT | CASSQVGGGGTEAFF
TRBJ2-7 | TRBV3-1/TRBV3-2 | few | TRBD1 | TGTGCCAGCAGCCCTAAAGGACAGGTAGACGAGCAGTACTTC | CASSPKGQVDEQYF
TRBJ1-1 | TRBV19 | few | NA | TGTGCCAGTAGTGCCTGGCAGAACACTGAAGCTTTCTTT | CASSAWQNTEAFF
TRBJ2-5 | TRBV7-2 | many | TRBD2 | TGTGCCAGCAGCTTGAGGCCTAGCGGGGGTCCCCAAGAGACCCAGTACTTC | CASSLRPSGGPQETQYF
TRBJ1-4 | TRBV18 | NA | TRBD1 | TGTGCCAGCTCACTTCGGACAGGGAAGGATGGTGGACTGTTTTTT | CASSLRTGKDGGLFF
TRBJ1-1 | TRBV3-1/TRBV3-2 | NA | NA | TGTGCCAGCAGCCTCCTAACAGGGAAGGCTGAAGCTTTCTTT | CASSLLTGKAEAFF
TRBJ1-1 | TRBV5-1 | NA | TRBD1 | TGCGCCAGCAGCCTACGACAGGGGAGCCTCGGAGGAGGGACTGAAGCTTTCTTT | CASSLRQGSLGGGTEAFF
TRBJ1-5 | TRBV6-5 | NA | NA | TGTGCCAGCAGTTCGGGGACTGCAGATCGCCCCCAGCATTTT | CASSSGTADRPQHF
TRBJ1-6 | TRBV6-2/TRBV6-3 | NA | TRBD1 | TGTGCCAGCAGTTTACAGGGGAACAATTCACCCCTCCACTTT | CASSLQGNNSPLHF
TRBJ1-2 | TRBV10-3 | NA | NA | TGTGCCATCAGTGACAGGGGAAGGGATGGCTACACCTTC | CAISDRGRDGYTF
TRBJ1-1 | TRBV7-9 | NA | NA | TGTGCCAGCAGCTTGAGAGCAGGCACTGAAGCTTTCTTT | CASSLRAGTEAFF
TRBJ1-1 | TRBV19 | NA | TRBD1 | TGTGCCAGTAGTATAGTCGGAGGGGGCGCGGTTAGCTCTGAAGCTTTCTTT | CASSIVGGGAVSSEAFF
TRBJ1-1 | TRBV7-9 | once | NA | TGTGCCAGCAGTGCGGATTTCAACACTGAAGCTTTCTTT | CASSADFNTEAFF
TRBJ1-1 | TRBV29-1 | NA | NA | TGCAGCGTGTCCCCCACTCCGGGTGAAGCTTTCTTT | CSVSPTPGEAFF
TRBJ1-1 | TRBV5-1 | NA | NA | TGCGCCAGCAGCTTGACCGAGGGTGCTGAAGCTTTCTTT | CASSLTEGAEAFF
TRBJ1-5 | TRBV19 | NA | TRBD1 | TGTGCCAGTAGTGATACAGGGGAGTTCAATCAGCCCCAGCATTTT | CASSDTGEFNQPQHF
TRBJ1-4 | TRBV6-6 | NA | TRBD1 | TGTGCCAGCAGTACGGCCCGGGACAGCCGTGAAAAACTGTTTTTT | CASSTARDSREKLFF
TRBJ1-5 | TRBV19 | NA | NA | TGTGCCAGTACCTGGGGAGCTTATAGCAATCAGCCCCAGCATTTT | CASTWGAYSNQPQHF
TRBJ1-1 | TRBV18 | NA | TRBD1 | TGTGCCAGCTCACCCGGGACAGCTAACACTGAAGCTTTCTTT | CASSPGTANTEAFF
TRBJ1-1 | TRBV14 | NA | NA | TGTGCCAGCAGCCCAGGGGTGAACACTGAAGCTTTCTTT | CASSPGVNTEAFF